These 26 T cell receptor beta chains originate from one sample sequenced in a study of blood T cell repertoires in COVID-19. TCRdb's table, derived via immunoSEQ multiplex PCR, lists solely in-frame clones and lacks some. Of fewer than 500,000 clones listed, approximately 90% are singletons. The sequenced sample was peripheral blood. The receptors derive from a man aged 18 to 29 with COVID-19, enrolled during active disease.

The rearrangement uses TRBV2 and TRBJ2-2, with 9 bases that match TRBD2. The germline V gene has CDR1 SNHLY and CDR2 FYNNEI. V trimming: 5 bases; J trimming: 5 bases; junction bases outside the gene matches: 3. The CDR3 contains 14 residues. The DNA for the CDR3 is TGTGCCAGCAGTCGACTAGCGGCTACCGGGGAGCTGTTTTTT. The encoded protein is CASSRLAATGELFF. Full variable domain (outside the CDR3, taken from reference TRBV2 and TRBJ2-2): EPEVTQTPSHQVTQMGQEVILRCVPISNHLYFYWYRQILGQKVEFLVSFYNNEISEKSEIFDDQFSVERPDGSNFTLKIRSTKLEDSAMYFCASSRLAATGELFFGEGSRLTVL.

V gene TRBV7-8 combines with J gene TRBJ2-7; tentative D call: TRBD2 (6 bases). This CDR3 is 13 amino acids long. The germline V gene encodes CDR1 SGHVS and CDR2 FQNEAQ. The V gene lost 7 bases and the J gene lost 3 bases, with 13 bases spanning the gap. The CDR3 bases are TGTGCCAGCACTCTGGGACTGAGCTACGAGCAGTACTTC. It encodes CASTLGLSYEQYF.

CDR3 nucleotide sequence: TGTGCCAGCAGTTACTCATGGAAATCAGGGGGCACTGAAGCTTTCTTT. This translates into CASSYSWKSGGTEAFF. The rearrangement joins TRBV6-5 to TRBJ1-1, with 7 bases aligning to TRBD1. The CDR3 sequence is 16 residues long. Trimming cost V 0 bases and J 4 bases; bases outside gene matches: 8. The germline V gene has CDR1 MNHEY and CDR2 SVGAGI.

DNA of the CDR3: TGTGCCAGCTCACCCGTCCTGCGGGAAACTGAAGCTTTCTTT. Protein product: CASSPVLRETEAFF. The chain joins TRBV18 to TRBJ1-1; the D is unclear. V shed 3 bases and J shed 5 bases, with 13 bases lying between them. The germline gives CDR1 KGHSH, CDR2 LQKENI. The CDR3 spans 14 residues.

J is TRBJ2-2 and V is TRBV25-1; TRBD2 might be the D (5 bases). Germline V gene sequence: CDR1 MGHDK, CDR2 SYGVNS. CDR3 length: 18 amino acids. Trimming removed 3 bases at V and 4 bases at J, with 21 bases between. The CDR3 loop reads CASSDLPGMDSGTGELFF. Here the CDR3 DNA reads TGTGCCAGCAGTGACCTGCCGGGGATGGACTCGGGCACCGGGGAGCTGTTTTTT.

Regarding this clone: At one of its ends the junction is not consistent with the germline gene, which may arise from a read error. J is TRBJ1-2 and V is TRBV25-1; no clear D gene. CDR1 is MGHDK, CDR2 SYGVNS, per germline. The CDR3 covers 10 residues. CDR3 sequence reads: CASSEYHFYF. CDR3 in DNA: TGTGCCAGCAGTGAATACCACTTTTACTTC.

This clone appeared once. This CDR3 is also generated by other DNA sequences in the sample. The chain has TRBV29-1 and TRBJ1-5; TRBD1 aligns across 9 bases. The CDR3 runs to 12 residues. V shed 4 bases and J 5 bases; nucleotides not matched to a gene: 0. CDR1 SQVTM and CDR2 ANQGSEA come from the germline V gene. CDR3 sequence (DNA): TGCAGCGTTGGACAGGGGGATCAGCCCCAGCATTTT. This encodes CSVGQGDQPQHF.

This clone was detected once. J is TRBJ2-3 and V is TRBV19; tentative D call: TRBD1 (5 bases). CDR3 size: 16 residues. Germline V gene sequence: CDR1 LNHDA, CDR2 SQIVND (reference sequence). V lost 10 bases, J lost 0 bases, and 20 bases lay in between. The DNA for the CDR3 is TGTGCCAACAACCCTTCCGACAGAACTAGCACAGATACGCAGTATTTT. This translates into CANNPSDRTSTDTQYF.

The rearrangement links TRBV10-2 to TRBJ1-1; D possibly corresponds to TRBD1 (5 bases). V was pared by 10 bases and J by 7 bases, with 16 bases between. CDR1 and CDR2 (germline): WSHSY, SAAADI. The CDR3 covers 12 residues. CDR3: CATHSGHGEAFF. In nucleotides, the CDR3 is TGCGCCACCCATTCAGGGCACGGTGAAGCTTTCTTT.

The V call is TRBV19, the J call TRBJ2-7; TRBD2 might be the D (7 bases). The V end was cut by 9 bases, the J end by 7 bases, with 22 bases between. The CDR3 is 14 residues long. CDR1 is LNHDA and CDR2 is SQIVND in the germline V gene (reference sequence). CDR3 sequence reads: CASRRGAIAGEQYF. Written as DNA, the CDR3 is TGTGCCAGCAGACGGGGGGCGATCGCGGGGGAGCAGTACTTC. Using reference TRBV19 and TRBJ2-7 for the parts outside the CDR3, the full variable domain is DGGITQSPKYLFRKEGQNVTLSCEQNLNHDAMYWYRQDPGQGLRLIYYSQIVNDFQKGDIAEGYSVSREKKESFPLTVTSAQKNPTAFYLCASRRGAIAGEQYFGPGTRLTVT.

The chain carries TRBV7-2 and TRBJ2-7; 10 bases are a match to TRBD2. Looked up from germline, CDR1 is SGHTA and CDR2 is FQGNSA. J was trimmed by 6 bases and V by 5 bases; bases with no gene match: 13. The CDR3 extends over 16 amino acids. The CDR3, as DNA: TGTGCCAGCAGCCTCCGGAGCGGGAGGGCCCAGAGCGAGCAGTACTTC. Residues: CASSLRSGRAQSEQYF.

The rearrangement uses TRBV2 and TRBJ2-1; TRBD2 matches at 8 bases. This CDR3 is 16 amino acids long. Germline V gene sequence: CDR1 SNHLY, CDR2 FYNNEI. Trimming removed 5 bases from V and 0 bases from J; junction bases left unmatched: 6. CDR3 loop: CASSREGLHSYNEQFF. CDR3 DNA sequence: TGTGCCAGCAGTCGGGAGGGACTCCACTCCTACAATGAGCAGTTCTTC.

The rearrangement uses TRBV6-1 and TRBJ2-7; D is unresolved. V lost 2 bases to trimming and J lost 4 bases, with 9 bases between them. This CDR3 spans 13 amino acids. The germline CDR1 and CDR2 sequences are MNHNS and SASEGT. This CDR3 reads CASSEQAFYEQYF. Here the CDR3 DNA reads TGTGCCAGCAGTGAACAAGCCTTTTACGAGCAGTACTTC.

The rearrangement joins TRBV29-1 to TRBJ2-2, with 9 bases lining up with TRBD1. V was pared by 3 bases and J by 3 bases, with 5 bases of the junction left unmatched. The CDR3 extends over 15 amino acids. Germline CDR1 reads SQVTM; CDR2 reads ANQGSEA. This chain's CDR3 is CSVELGQGYTGELFF. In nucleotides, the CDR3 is TGCAGCGTTGAGCTTGGACAGGGGTACACCGGGGAGCTGTTTTTT.

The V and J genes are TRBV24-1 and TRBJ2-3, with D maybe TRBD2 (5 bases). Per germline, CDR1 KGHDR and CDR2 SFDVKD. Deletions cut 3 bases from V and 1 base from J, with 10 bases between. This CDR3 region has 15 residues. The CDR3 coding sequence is TGTGCCACCAGTGATCCTCGGGGTGGCACAGATACGCAGTATTTT. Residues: CATSDPRGGTDTQYF.

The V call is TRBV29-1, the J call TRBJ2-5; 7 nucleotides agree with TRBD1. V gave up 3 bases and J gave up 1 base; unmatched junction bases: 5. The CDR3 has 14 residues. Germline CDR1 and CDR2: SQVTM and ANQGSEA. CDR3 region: CSVDGQVAQETQYF. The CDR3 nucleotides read TGCAGCGTTGATGGACAGGTTGCCCAAGAGACCCAGTACTTC.

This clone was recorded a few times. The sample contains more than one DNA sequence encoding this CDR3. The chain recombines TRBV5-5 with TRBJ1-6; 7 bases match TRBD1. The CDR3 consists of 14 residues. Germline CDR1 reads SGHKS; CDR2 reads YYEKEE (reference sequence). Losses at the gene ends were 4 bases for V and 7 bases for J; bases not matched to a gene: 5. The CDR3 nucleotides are TGTGCCAGCAGCCTGGGGACAGCCAATTCACCCCTCCACTTT. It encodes CASSLGTANSPLHF.

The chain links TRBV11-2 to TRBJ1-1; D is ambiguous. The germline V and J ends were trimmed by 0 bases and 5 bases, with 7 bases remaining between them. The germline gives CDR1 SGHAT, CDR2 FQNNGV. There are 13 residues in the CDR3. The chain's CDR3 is CASSLDWRTEAFF. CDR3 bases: TGTGCCAGCAGCTTAGATTGGAGGACTGAAGCTTTCTTT.

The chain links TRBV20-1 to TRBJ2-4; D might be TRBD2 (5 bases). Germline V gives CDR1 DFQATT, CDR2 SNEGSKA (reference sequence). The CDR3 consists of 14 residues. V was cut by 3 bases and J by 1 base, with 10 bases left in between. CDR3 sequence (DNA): TGCAGTGCTAGTACTGGCGGGGCCAAAAACATTCAGTACTTC. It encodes CSASTGGAKNIQYF.

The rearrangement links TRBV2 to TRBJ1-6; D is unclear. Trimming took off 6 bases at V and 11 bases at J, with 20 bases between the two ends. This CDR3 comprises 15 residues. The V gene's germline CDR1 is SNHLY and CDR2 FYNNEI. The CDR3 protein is CASSEEGLVRTPLHF. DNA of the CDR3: TGTGCCAGCAGCGAGGAGGGCCTGGTCAGAACACCCCTCCACTTT.

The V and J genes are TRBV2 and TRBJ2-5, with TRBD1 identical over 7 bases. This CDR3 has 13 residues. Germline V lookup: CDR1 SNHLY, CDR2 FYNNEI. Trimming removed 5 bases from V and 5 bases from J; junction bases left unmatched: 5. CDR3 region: CASSSDRVETQYF. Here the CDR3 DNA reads TGTGCCAGCAGTTCCGACAGGGTGGAGACCCAGTACTTC.

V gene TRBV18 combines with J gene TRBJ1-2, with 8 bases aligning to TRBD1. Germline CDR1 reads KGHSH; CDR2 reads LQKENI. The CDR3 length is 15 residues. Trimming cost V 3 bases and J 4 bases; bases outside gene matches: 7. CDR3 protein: CASSPPPGTGYGYTF. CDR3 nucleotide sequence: TGTGCCAGCTCACCGCCCCCCGGGACAGGCTATGGCTACACCTTC.

The CDR3 reads CAWIPRGLDYGYTF. The CDR3, as DNA: TGTGCCTGGATCCCGAGGGGGCTTGACTATGGCTACACCTTC. The J gene is TRBJ1-2, the V gene TRBV30; 7 bases align to TRBD1. Germline V gene sequence: CDR1 GTSNPN, CDR2 SVGIG (reference sequence). Germline trimming cut 4 bases from V and 3 bases from J; bases unmatched to any gene: 8. The CDR3 length is 14 residues.

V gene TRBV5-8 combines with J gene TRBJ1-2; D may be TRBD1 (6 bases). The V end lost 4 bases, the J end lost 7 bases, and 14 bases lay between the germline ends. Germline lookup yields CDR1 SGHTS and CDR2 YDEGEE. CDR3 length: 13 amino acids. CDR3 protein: CASSHGDISGYTF. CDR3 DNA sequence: TGTGCCAGCAGCCATGGGGACATTAGTGGCTACACCTTC.

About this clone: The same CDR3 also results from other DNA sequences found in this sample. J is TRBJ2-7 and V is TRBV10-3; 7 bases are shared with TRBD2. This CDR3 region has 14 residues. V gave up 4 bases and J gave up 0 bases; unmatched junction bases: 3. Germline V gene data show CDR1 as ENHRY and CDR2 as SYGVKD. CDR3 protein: CAISGLAASYEQYF. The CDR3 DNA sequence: TGTGCCATCAGTGGGCTAGCGGCCTCCTACGAGCAGTACTTC.

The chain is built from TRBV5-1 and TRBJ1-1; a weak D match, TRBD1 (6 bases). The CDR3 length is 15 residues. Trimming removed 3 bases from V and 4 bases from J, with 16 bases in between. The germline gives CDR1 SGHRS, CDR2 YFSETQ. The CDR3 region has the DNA TGCGCCAGCAGCTGGGACCGGGACATTGCCACTGAAGCTTTCTTT. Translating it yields CASSWDRDIATEAFF.